These 14 T cell receptor beta chains share one sample of origin, sequenced in a study of PD-1 blockade in classical Hodgkin lymphoma. The data were produced by immunoSEQ multiplex PCR, yet TCRdb's version contains in-frame clones alone and is incomplete. The table has roughly 150,000 clones, about 78% seen once. Every patient had relapsed following autologous stem cell transplantation, and cohorts differed in brentuximab vedotin exposure. Sequencing used peripheral blood mononuclear cells (PBMCs), obtained before the second cycle of nivolumab. These receptors originate from a human donor with classical Hodgkin lymphoma.

This chain connects TRBV6-5 to TRBJ2-1; 9 bases are shared with TRBD1. Germline assignment: CDR1 MNHEY and CDR2 SVGAGI. The CDR3 is 14 amino acids. J gave up 6 bases and V 6 bases, and 6 bases lay outside the gene matches. The CDR3 sequence is CASSLGQGINEQFF. CDR3 coding DNA: TGTGCCAGCAGCCTGGGACAGGGCATCAATGAGCAGTTCTTC.

This chain joins TRBV7-3 and TRBJ2-2, with D perhaps given as TRBD1 or TRBD2 (6 bases each). The V and J ends lost 1 base and 4 bases respectively, with 13 bases between them. The CDR3 has 16 amino acids. Germline lookup yields CDR1 SGHTA and CDR2 FQGTGA. CDR3 sequence: CASSLRGAYGTGELFF. The CDR3 coding sequence is TGTGCCAGCAGCTTAAGGGGGGCTTACGGCACCGGGGAGCTGTTTTTT.

The count of this clone is one. The chain employs TRBV5-4 and TRBJ2-1, with 12 bases fitting TRBD2. V lost 4 bases and J lost 4; bases outside the gene matches: 6. The CDR3 covers 16 residues. CDR1 and CDR2 (germline): SGHNT, YYREEE (reference sequence). The CDR3 DNA reads TGTGCCAGCAGCCCTAGACTAGCGGGAGATTACAATGAGCAGTTCTTC. It specifies CASSPRLAGDYNEQFF.

The V and J genes are TRBV18 and TRBJ2-3; tentatively, D is TRBD1 (6 bases). Germline V lookup: CDR1 KGHSH, CDR2 LQKENI. Trimming took off 3 bases at V and 2 bases at J, with 12 bases between the two ends. This CDR3 comprises 15 residues. CDR3 amino acids: CASSPSGVSTDTQYF. The CDR3 DNA reads as TGTGCCAGCTCACCGTCAGGGGTTTCCACAGATACGCAGTATTTT.

This chain links TRBV28 with TRBJ2-5; 8 bases agree with TRBD1. J was trimmed by 2 bases and V by 2 bases; bases with no gene match: 4. The CDR3 has 15 amino acids. The germline CDR1 and CDR2 sequences are MDHEN and SYDVKM. This chain's CDR3 is CASSLPGTGQETQYF. The CDR3 DNA reads TGTGCCAGCAGTTTACCCGGGACAGGTCAAGAGACCCAGTACTTC.

This clone was counted a few times. V is TRBV6-5 and J is TRBJ2-3, with a tentative D call TRBD2 (5 bases). CDR1 MNHEY and CDR2 SVGAGI come from the germline V gene. V was cut by 5 bases and J by 10 bases, with 16 bases left in between. The CDR3 has 13 amino acids. CDR3 in amino acids: CASSPGIIEAQYF. Here the CDR3 DNA reads TGTGCCAGCAGTCCCGGGATAATCGAGGCGCAGTATTTT.

V gene TRBV10-3 combines with J gene TRBJ2-3; D is possibly TRBD1 (6 bases). CDR1 and CDR2 from the germline V gene are ENHRY and SYGVKD. V lost 7 bases and J lost 0, with 11 bases in between. The CDR3 contains 14 residues. The CDR3 loop reads CAITPDRSTDTQYF. CDR3 coding DNA: TGTGCCATCACCCCCGACAGGAGCACAGATACGCAGTATTTT.

The chain is built from TRBV6-5 and TRBJ2-3, with TRBD1 matching 9 bases. V was pared by 6 bases and J by 3 bases, with 7 bases of the junction left unmatched. From germline, CDR1 is MNHEY and CDR2 SVGAGI. This CDR3 spans 15 amino acids. Here the CDR3 DNA reads TGTGCCAGCAGCCCTGACAGGGGGTCGACAGATACGCAGTATTTT. Its protein is CASSPDRGSTDTQYF.

The V and J genes are TRBV18 and TRBJ2-3; D is unclear. V was pared by 0 bases and J by 6 bases, with 4 bases between. The CDR3 length is 12 residues. Germline values: CDR1 KGHSH, CDR2 LQKENI. CDR3 nucleotide sequence: TGTGCCAGCTCACCACCGGGGGATACGCAGTATTTT. Translating it yields CASSPPGDTQYF.

The chain links TRBV2 to TRBJ2-1; 11 positions agree with TRBD2. The CDR3 is 15 residues long. Germline trimming cut 7 bases from V and 8 bases from J; bases unmatched to any gene: 10. Germline assignment: CDR1 SNHLY and CDR2 FYNNEI. The CDR3 nucleotides are TGTGCCAGCATTTGGGAACTAGCGGGGGACGATGAGCAGTTCTTC. This translates into CASIWELAGDDEQFF.

The chain has TRBV28 and TRBJ2-5; D perhaps matches TRBD1 (6 bases). This CDR3 contains 14 residues. V lost 3 bases and J lost 2, with 10 bases in between. Germline CDR1 is MDHEN and CDR2 is SYDVKM. CDR3 coding DNA: TGTGCCAGCAGTTTGACCAGGGGACAAGAGACCCAGTACTTC. It yields the protein CASSLTRGQETQYF.

The J gene is TRBJ2-5, the V gene TRBV11-2, with unresolved D. Per germline, CDR1 SGHAT and CDR2 FQNNGV. The CDR3 has 13 residues. Trimming took off 2 bases at V and 5 bases at J, with 9 bases between the two ends. Here the CDR3 DNA reads TGTGCCAGCAGCTTACAGGACCGGGAGACCCAGTACTTC. It is translated as CASSLQDRETQYF.

The chain carries TRBV6-5 and TRBJ1-1; weak D call: TRBD1 (6 bases). Trimming stripped 0 bases from V and 1 base from J, with 9 bases between. CDR3 length: 15 residues. Germline values: CDR1 MNHEY, CDR2 SVGAGI. The CDR3: CASSYSQGRNTEAFF. The CDR3 DNA sequence: TGTGCCAGCAGTTACTCGCAGGGGAGGAACACTGAAGCTTTCTTT.

The chain is built from TRBV10-3 and TRBJ2-3; D remains unclear. Germline values: CDR1 ENHRY, CDR2 SYGVKD. This CDR3 has 14 amino acids. Trimming took off 4 bases at V and 0 bases at J, with 8 bases between the two ends. The CDR3 DNA follows: TGTGCCATCAGTGCGGAAGAAAGCACAGATACGCAGTATTTT. It translates to CAISAEESTDTQYF.